The 13 T cell receptor beta chains in this list originate from one sample, sequenced in a study of cytomegalovirus exposure and HLA in healthy donors. The PCR contained 60 Vbeta and 13 Jbeta primers. The method was immunoSEQ multiplex PCR; TCRdb's version includes in-frame clones alone and lacks a portion of them. The table includes about 64,000 clones, around four fifths detected once. Sequenced material: PBMCs. The receptors come from a male donor in good health and CMV-seropositive.

The J gene is TRBJ1-3, the V gene TRBV5-4; a weak D match, TRBD1 (5 bases). CDR1 and CDR2 (germline): SGHNT, YYREEE (reference sequence). Trimming cost V 4 bases and J 0 bases, with 8 bases left between them. This CDR3 is built from 14 residues. The DNA for the CDR3 is TGTGCCAGCAGCGGCCAGGGCTCTGGAAACACCATATATTTT. It yields the protein CASSGQGSGNTIYF.

The J gene is TRBJ1-2, the V gene TRBV5-1; D remains unclear. This CDR3 is 14 amino acids long. V lost 5 bases and J lost 0, with 11 bases in between. Per germline, CDR1 SGHRS and CDR2 YFSETQ. The CDR3: CASSFGSTNYGYTF. CDR3 coding DNA: TGCGCCAGCAGTTTTGGCAGTACTAACTATGGCTACACCTTC.

This clone was observed a few times. The chain combines TRBV2 with TRBJ1-2, with TRBD1 matching 10 bases. Trimming removed 6 bases from V and 3 bases from J; junction bases left unmatched: 1. CDR3 size: 13 residues. In germline, CDR1 is SNHLY, CDR2 FYNNEI. The CDR3 sequence: CASRGQGYYGYTF. In DNA, the CDR3 is TGTGCCAGCAGGGGACAGGGGTACTATGGCTACACCTTC.

The genes are TRBV4-3 and TRBJ1-2; 8 nucleotides align to TRBD1. The CDR3 loop spans 16 amino acids. Germline values: CDR1 LGHNA, CDR2 YSLEER. Trimming cost V 0 bases and J 8 bases; bases outside gene matches: 11. DNA of the CDR3: TGCGCCAGCAGCCAAGATCTTGGGGACAGGCTGTTGGGCTACACCTTC. It encodes CASSQDLGDRLLGYTF.

A few counts support this clone. This CDR3 reads CASSLAGSYGANVLTF. CDR3 nucleotide sequence: TGCGCCAGCAGCTTGGCGGGGAGTTACGGGGCCAACGTCCTGACTTTC. The chain carries TRBV5-1 and TRBJ2-6; the D gene is possibly TRBD2 (5 bases). CDR1 is SGHRS, CDR2 YFSETQ, per germline. The CDR3 loop spans 16 amino acids. The V and J ends lost 0 bases and 4 bases respectively, with 11 bases between them.

The chain joins TRBV7-9 to TRBJ1-4, with D possibly TRBD1 on 6 matching bases. There are 15 residues in the CDR3. Deletions cut 1 base from V and 5 bases from J, with 11 bases between. CDR1 is SEHNR and CDR2 is FQNEAQ in the germline V gene (reference sequence). This CDR3 reads CASSLGGGRNEKLFF. The CDR3 nucleotides are TGTGCCAGCAGCTTAGGCGGGGGGCGGAATGAAAAACTGTTTTTT.

This chain uses TRBV5-1 with TRBJ2-7, with 11 positions matching TRBD1. The V and J ends lost 4 bases and 1 base, in that order; junction bases with no gene match: 4. This CDR3 region has 15 residues. Per germline, CDR1 SGHRS and CDR2 YFSETQ. The CDR3 sequence is CASSAGQGGSYEQYF. The CDR3, as DNA: TGCGCCAGCAGCGCGGGACAGGGGGGTTCCTACGAGCAGTACTTC.

Notes on this clone: The same CDR3 is also encoded by other DNA sequences in this sample. This chain uses TRBV19 with TRBJ1-2; no firm D call. V lost 1 base and J lost 8, with 5 bases in between. The CDR3 has 11 residues. In germline, CDR1 is LNHDA, CDR2 SQIVND (reference sequence). The DNA of the CDR3 is TGTGCCAGTAGTATAGGAAGCGGCTACACCTTC. Translation: CASSIGSGYTF.

The CDR3: CASQSGGLEKLFF. The CDR3 DNA follows: TGTGCCAGTCAAAGTGGAGGACTTGAAAAACTGTTTTTT. This chain connects TRBV19 to TRBJ1-4; no reliable D call. V was cut by 8 bases and J by 7 bases, with 14 bases left in between. This CDR3 is built from 13 residues. The germline V gene has CDR1 LNHDA and CDR2 SQIVND (reference sequence).

The genes are TRBV11-2 and TRBJ1-2; D is possibly TRBD1 (5 bases). V dropped 5 bases and J dropped 7 bases, with 14 bases sitting between them. Germline values: CDR1 SGHAT, CDR2 FQNNGV. The CDR3 has 13 amino acids. The CDR3 bases are TGTGCCAGCAGCCCCAGGGAGGTGCGTGGCTACACCTTC. Its translation: CASSPREVRGYTF.

The chain carries TRBV7-6 and TRBJ1-2, with 7 positions matching TRBD1. This CDR3 has 16 amino acids. CDR1 and CDR2 from the germline V gene are SGHVS and FNYEAQ. The V gene end was trimmed by 4 bases and the J gene end by 2 bases; junction bases not matched to a gene: 10. The CDR3, as DNA: TGTGCCAGCAGCTCGTTACAGGGGTCTCTAAACTATGGCTACACCTTC. As protein: CASSSLQGSLNYGYTF.

The chain links TRBV7-9 to TRBJ1-1, with D uncertain. Trimming took 5 bases from V and 1 from J, leaving 11 bases between them. Germline V gene sequence: CDR1 SEHNR, CDR2 FQNEAQ (reference sequence). The CDR3 has 14 residues. CDR3 amino acids: CASSPGGSNTEAFF. CDR3 DNA: TGTGCCAGCAGCCCTGGAGGTTCGAACACTGAAGCTTTCTTT.

This clone was seen a single time. The CDR3 here is CASSLSGVTNTGELFF. Here the CDR3 DNA reads TGTGCCAGCAGTCTTAGCGGGGTCACGAACACCGGGGAGCTGTTTTTT. The genes are TRBV2 and TRBJ2-2; 8 nucleotides line up with TRBD2. The germline gives CDR1 SNHLY, CDR2 FYNNEI. This CDR3 comprises 16 residues. Trimming removed 5 bases from V and 0 bases from J; junction bases left unmatched: 5.